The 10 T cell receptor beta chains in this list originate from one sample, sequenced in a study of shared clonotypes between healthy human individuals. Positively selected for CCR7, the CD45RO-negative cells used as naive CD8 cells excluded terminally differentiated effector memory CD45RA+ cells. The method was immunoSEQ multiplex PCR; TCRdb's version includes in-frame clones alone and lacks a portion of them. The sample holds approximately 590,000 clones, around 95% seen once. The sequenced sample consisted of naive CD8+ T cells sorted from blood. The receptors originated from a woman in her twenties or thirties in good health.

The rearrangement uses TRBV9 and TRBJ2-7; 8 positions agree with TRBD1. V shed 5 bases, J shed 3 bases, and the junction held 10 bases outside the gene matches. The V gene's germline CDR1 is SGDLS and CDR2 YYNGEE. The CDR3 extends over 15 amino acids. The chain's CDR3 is CASSNNRDRLYEQYF. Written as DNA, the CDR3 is TGTGCCAGCAGTAACAACCGGGACAGGCTCTACGAGCAGTACTTC.

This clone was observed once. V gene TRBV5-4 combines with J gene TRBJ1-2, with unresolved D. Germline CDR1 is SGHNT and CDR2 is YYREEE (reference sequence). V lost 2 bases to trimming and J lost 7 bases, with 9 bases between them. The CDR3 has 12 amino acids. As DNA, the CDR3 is TGTGCCAGCAGCTTACTTGAAACTGGCTACACCTTC. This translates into CASSLLETGYTF. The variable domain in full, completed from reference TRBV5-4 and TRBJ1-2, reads ETGVTQSPTHLIKTRGQQVTLRCSSQSGHNTVSWYQQALGQGPQFIFQYYREEENGRGNFPPRFSGLQFPNYSSELNVNALELDDSALYLCASSLLETGYTFGSGTRLTVV.

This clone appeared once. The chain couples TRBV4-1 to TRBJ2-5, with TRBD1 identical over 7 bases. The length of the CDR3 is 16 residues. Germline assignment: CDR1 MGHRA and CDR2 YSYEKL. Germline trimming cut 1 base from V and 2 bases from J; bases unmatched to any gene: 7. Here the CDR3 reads CASSQADRRLQETQYF. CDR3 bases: TGCGCCAGCAGCCAAGCGGACAGGAGGTTGCAAGAGACCCAGTACTTC.

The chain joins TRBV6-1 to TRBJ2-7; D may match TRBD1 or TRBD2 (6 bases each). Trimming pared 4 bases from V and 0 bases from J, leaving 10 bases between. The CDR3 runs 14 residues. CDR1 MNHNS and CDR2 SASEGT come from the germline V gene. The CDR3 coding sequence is TGTGCCAGCAGTGGCGGGACATTCTCCTACGAGCAGTACTTC. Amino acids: CASSGGTFSYEQYF.

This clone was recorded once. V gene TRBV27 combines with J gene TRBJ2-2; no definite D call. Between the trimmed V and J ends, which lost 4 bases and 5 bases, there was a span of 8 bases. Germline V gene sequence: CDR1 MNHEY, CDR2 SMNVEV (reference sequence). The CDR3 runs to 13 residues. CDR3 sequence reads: CASSSTRTGELFF. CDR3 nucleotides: TGTGCCAGCAGTTCCACAAGAACCGGGGAGCTGTTTTTT.

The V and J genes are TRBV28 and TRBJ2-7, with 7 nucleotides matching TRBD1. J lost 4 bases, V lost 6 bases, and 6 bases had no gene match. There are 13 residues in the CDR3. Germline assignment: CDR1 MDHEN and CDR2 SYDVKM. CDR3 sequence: CASSLPGQYEQYF. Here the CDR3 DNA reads TGTGCCAGCAGCCTGCCGGGACAGTACGAGCAGTACTTC.

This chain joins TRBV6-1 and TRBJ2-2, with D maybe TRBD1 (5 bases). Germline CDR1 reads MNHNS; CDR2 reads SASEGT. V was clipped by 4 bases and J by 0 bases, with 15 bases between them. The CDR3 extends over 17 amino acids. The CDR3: CASSAPRQSPNTGELFF. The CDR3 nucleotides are TGTGCCAGCAGTGCCCCGCGACAGAGCCCGAACACCGGGGAGCTGTTTTTT.

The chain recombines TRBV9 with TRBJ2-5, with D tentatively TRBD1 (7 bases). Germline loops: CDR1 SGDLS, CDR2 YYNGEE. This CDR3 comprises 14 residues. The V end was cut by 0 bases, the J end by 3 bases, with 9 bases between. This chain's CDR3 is CASSVGGTEETQYF. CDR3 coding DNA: TGTGCCAGCAGCGTAGGCGGGACAGAAGAGACCCAGTACTTC.

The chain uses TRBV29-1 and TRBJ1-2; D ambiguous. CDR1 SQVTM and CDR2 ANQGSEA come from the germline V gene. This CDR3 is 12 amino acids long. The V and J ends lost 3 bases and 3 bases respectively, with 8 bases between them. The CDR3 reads CSVEAGDYGYTF. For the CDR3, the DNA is TGCAGCGTTGAGGCGGGAGACTATGGCTACACCTTC. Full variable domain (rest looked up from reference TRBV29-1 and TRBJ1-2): SAVISQKPSRDICQRGTSLTIQCQVDSQVTMMFWYRQQPGQSLTLIATANQGSEATYESGFVIDKFPISRPNLTFSTLTVSNMSPEDSSIYLCSVEAGDYGYTFGSGTRLTVV.

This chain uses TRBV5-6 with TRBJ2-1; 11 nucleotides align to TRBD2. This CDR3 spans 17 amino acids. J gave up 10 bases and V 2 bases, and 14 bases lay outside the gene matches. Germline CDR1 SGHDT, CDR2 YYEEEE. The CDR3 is CASSFSGRASIAKEQFF. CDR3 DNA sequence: TGTGCCAGCAGCTTTAGCGGGAGGGCCTCAATAGCAAAGGAGCAGTTCTTC.